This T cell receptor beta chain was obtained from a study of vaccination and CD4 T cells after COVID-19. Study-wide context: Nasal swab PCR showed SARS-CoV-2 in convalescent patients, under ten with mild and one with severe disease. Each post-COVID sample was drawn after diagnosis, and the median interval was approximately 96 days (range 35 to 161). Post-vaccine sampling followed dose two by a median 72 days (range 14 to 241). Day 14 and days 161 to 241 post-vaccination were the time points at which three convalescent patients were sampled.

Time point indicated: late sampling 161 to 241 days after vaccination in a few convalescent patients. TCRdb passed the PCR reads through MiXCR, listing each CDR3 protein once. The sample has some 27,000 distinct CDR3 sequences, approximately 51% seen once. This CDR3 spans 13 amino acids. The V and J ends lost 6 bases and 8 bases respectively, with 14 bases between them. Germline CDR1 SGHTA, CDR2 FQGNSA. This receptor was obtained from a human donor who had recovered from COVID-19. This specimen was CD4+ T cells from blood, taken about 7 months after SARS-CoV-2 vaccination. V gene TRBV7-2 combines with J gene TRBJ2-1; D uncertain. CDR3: CASSQPVEDEQFF. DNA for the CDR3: TGTGCCAGCAGTCAACCTGTAGAAGATGAGCAGTTCTTC. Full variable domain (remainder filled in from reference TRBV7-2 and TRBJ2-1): GAGVSQSPSNKVTEKGKDVELRCDPISGHTALYWYRQSLGQGLEFLIYFQGNSAPDKSGLPSDRFSAERTGGSVSTLTIQRTQQEDSAVYLCASSQPVEDEQFFGPGTRLTVL.